Sequencing of this TCR beta chain was carried out in a study of cytomegalovirus exposure and HLA in healthy donors. Study-wide context: Early release data held some 79 million unique TCRs from HLA-typed donors. Notes on the study in general: Prior analysis indicated that the majority of TCR beta V segments exhibited productivity approximately 90% or approximately 30% of the time.

In the case of this clone: The antigen is unknown.

PCR employed 60 Vbeta and 13 Jbeta primers. Study processing details: In a later analysis, some 11 million of some 80 million unique beta chains occurred in at least two donors. Profiled with immunoSEQ multiplex PCR; TCRdb holds only in-frame clones, not every one. That table furnishes V, J and clone size, whereas the DNA furnished D and trimming. This table holds 130,000 or so clones, around four fifths found once. The germline V gene has CDR1 SGHVS and CDR2 FQNEAQ. The CDR3 totals 14 residues. Between the trimmed V and J ends, which lost 1 base and 7 bases, there was a span of 13 bases. The receptor comes from a woman in her thirties or forties in good health and CMV-seronegative. Sequenced: PBMCs. The chain employs TRBV7-8 and TRBJ1-1, with D hard to call. The CDR3: CASSLVEATSEAFF. In DNA form, the CDR3 reads TGTGCCAGCAGCTTAGTAGAGGCAACCAGTGAAGCTTTCTTT.